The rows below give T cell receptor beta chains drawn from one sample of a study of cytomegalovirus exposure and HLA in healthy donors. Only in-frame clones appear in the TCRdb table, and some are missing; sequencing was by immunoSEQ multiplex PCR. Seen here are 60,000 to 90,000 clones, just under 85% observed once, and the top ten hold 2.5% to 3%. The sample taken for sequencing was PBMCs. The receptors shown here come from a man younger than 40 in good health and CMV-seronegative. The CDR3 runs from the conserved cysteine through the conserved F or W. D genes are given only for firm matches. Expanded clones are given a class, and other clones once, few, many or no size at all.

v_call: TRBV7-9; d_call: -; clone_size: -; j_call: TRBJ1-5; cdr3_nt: TGTGCCAGCAGCCGGGCCGGGATGGGGAATCAGCCCCAGCATTTT; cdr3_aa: CASSRAGMGNQPQHF
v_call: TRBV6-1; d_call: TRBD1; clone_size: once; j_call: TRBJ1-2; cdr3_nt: TGTGCCAGCAGTGTAGACAGGGGCTATGGCTACACCTTC; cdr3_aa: CASSVDRGYGYTF
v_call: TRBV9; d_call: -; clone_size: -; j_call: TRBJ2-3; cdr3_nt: TGTGCCAGCAGCGTACGGCTAGAGTCAGATACGCAGTATTTT; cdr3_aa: CASSVRLESDTQYF
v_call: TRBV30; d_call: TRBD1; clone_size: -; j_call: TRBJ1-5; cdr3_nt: TGTGCCTGGAGCGGAGGACGGGGACAGTCGGACAGCAATCAGCCCCAGCATTTT; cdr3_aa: CAWSGGRGQSDSNQPQHF
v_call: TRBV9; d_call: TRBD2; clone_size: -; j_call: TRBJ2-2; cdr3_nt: TGTGCCAGCAGCACACAAGCGGGGGGAGGGACCGGGGAGCTGTTTTTT; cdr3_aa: CASSTQAGGGTGELFF
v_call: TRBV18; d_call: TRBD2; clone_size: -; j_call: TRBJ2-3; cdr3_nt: TGTGCCAGCTCAGTACGGACTAGCGGGGGGACAGATACGCAGTATTTT; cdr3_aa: CASSVRTSGGTDTQYF
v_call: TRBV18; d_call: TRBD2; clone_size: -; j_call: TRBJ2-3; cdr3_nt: TGTGCCAGCTCACCAACTAGCGGGGTCACAGATACGCAGTATTTT; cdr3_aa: CASSPTSGVTDTQYF
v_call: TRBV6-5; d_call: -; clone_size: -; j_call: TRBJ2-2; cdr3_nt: TGTGCCAGCAACCGGAAAGGGGTCGGCGGGGAGCTGTTTTTT; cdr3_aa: CASNRKGVGGELFF
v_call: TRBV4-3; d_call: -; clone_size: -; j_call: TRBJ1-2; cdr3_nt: TGCGCCAGCAGCCAAGTCTGGGAGGGCTATGGCTACACCTTC; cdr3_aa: CASSQVWEGYGYTF
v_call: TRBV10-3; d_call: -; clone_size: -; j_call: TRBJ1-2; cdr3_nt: TGTGCCATCAGTGAGTCCTGGGGGCCTAACTATGGCTACACCTTC; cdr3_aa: CAISESWGPNYGYTF
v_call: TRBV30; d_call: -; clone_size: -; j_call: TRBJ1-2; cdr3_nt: TGTGCCTGGAGTGTACAGGCCCACAGCTATGGCTACACCTTC; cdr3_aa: CAWSVQAHSYGYTF
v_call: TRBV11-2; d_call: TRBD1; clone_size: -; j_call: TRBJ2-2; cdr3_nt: TGTGCCAGCAGCCCTAGGACAGGGCGCGGGACCGGGGAGCTGTTTTTT; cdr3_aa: CASSPRTGRGTGELFF
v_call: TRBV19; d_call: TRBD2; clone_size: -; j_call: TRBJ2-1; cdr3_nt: TGTGCCAGTACCCTGACTAGCGGGGAATACAATGAGCAGTTCTTC; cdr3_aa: CASTLTSGEYNEQFF
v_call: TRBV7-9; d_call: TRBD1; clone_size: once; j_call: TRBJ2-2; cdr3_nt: TGTGCCAGCAGCGCAAATACGGGACAGGGGACCGGGGAGCTGTTTTTT; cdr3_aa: CASSANTGQGTGELFF